Listed below are T cell receptor beta chains from one sample, sequenced in a study of CD8+ T cells in alopecia areata. Sequencing was performed with immunoSEQ multiplex PCR; in TCRdb, only in-frame clones are kept and a portion is missing. The sample holds around 100,000 clones; around 71% are singletons and the top ten take around 15%. This sample comprised CD8+ T cells sorted from blood, obtained around week 44, from a patient treated with tofacitinib. Receptors originate from a human donor with alopecia areata. CDR3s include the opening cysteine and the closing phenylalanine or tryptophan. The order of the fields is J gene, D gene, V gene, clone size, CDR3 DNA, CDR3 protein. A D gene is named only where the DNA matches it firmly. Clone size is given for some rows only: seen once, a few or many times, or a class if the clone is expanded.

TRBJ2-1 | . | TRBV11-2 | once | TGTGCCAGCAGCTTAGGGGTTGAGCAGTTCTTC | CASSLGVEQFF
TRBJ2-5 | . | TRBV9 | . | TGTGCCAGCAGCGTAGGACAGGCCCAAGAGACCCAGTACTTC | CASSVGQAQETQYF
TRBJ2-7 | TRBD2 | TRBV4-3 | . | TGCGCCAGCAGCCAAACTAGCGGGGGTAACGAGCAGTACTTC | CASSQTSGGNEQYF
TRBJ2-7 | . | TRBV25-1 | . | TGTGCCAGCGCCTCCAGGGTGTACGAGCAGTACTTC | CASASRVYEQYF
TRBJ2-7 | . | TRBV4-3 | . | TGCGCCAGCAGCCAAGGGGGGGCCTACGAGCAGTACTTC | CASSQGGAYEQYF
TRBJ1-2 | . | TRBV7-2 | few | TGTGCCAGCAGCTTACCCCTCCGGCCAGGGTTCCGGGGCTACACCTTC | CASSLPLRPGFRGYTF
TRBJ2-1 | TRBD2 | TRBV4-1 | . | TGCGCCAGCAGCCCCCGGACTAGCGGGGACGGTGAGCAGTTCTTC | CASSPRTSGDGEQFF
TRBJ2-1 | TRBD2 | TRBV10-3 | . | TGTGCCATCAGTGAGGCCGGACTAGCGGACTACCGACAGGGTGAGCAGTTCTTC | CAISEAGLADYRQGEQFF
TRBJ2-2 | . | TRBV27 | . | TGTGCCAGCGCTCTTTGGTGGGCCGGGGAGCTGTTTTTT | CASALWWAGELFF
TRBJ2-2 | TRBD2 | TRBV29-1 | . | TGCAGCGTTCGGGGGGAGGCAACCGGGGAGCTGTTTTTT | CSVRGEATGELFF
TRBJ2-7 | . | TRBV14 | . | TGTGCCAGCAGGCCTACGGGGGCCTACGAGCAGTACTTC | CASRPTGAYEQYF
TRBJ2-7 | TRBD1 | TRBV5-4 | few | TGTGCCAGCAGCTCGGGGACAGGGAACTACGAGCAGTACTTC | CASSSGTGNYEQYF
TRBJ1-2 | . | TRBV19 | . | TGTGCCAGTAGTATAGACCTTGAACTGGTTGGCTACACCTTC | CASSIDLELVGYTF
TRBJ2-1 | . | TRBV7-8 | . | TGTGCCAGCAGCTTCAGCGATTATGAGCAGTTCTTC | CASSFSDYEQFF
TRBJ1-2 | . | TRBV7-8 | . | TGTGCCAGCAGCTTAGCTCTGGCAGGGGTTCGTTCGGACTATGGCTACACCTTC | CASSLALAGVRSDYGYTF
TRBJ1-1 | . | TRBV5-1 | . | TGCGCCAGCAGCTCCATTTTTGAGGGAATGAACACTGAAGCTTTCTTT | CASSSIFEGMNTEAFF
TRBJ2-5 | . | TRBV29-1 | few | TGCAGCGTTGAGGCCCCCTACGATCGAGAGACCCAGTACTTC | CSVEAPYDRETQYF
TRBJ1-5 | . | TRBV14 | . | TGTGCCAGCAGCTTGGGAAGAAATCAGCCCCAGCATTTT | CASSLGRNQPQHF
TRBJ1-5 | . | TRBV19 | few | TGTGCCAGTAGTATACGGGATAGCAATCAGCCCCAGCATTTT | CASSIRDSNQPQHF
TRBJ2-7 | . | TRBV10-3 | . | TGTGCCATCAGTGAGTCGAGGGACCGACCCTACGAGCAGTACTTC | CAISESRDRPYEQYF
TRBJ2-1 | . | TRBV27 | . | TGTGCCAGCAGCGGGGGGCCGGATCCCCTAGAGGCGTTCTTC | CASSGGPDPLEAFF